One and the same sample provided the 2 T cell receptor beta chains below, sequenced in a study of beta chain features in type 1 diabetes. Of the isolated RNA, all was reverse transcribed, and so the sequenced material was expressed TCRB transcripts. TCRdb's table, derived via immunoSEQ multiplex PCR, lists solely in-frame clones and lacks some. This table has roughly 500,000 clones, approximately 30% appearing once. Sequencing input: naive CD4+ T cells from blood. The source of these receptors is a man aged 18-30 years in good health.

The V and J genes are TRBV6-6 and TRBJ1-2; D not resolved. The CDR3 has 16 residues. The ends were cut back, 0 bases at V and 0 bases at J, with 11 bases in the middle. CDR1 and CDR2 from the germline V gene are MNHNY and SVGAGI (reference sequence). This CDR3 is CASSYSIREPNYGYTF. For the CDR3, the DNA is TGTGCCAGCAGTTACTCGATCCGGGAGCCTAACTATGGCTACACCTTC.

This clone has just a few counts. This chain uses TRBV29-1 with TRBJ2-3, with 7 bases lining up with TRBD2. Germline loops: CDR1 SQVTM, CDR2 ANQGSEA. With 6 bases clipped from V and 0 bases from J, the junction kept 9 bases outside the gene matches. The CDR3 extends over 15 amino acids. The CDR3 region has the DNA TGCAGCGTGGTCCTCGGGGGGACTAGCACAGATACGCAGTATTTT. Its translation is CSVVLGGTSTDTQYF.